This passage covers 25 T cell receptor beta chains from one sample sequenced in a study of shared clonotypes between healthy human individuals. TCRdb's table, derived via immunoSEQ multiplex PCR, lists solely in-frame clones and lacks some. The table has roughly 2 million clones, almost 96% seen once. Material: naive CD4+ T cells sorted from blood. Indicated subset: CD45RA+ positively selected. Receptors originate from a man aged 18-30 years in good health.

There are a few counts of this clone. The V call is TRBV10-1, the J call TRBJ2-3, with 10 positions matching TRBD2. The CDR3 length is 15 residues. Germline trimming cut 5 bases from V and 3 bases from J; bases unmatched to any gene: 5. CDR1 is WNHNN, CDR2 SYGVQD, per germline (reference sequence). CDR3 nucleotide sequence: TGCGCCAGCAGTCCTACGACTAGCGGGACAGATACGCAGTATTTT. It translates to CASSPTTSGTDTQYF.

The gene calls are TRBV28 and TRBJ2-2, with D possibly being TRBD1 (5 bases). Germline CDR1 MDHEN, CDR2 SYDVKM. This CDR3 comprises 17 residues. V dropped 6 bases and J dropped 0 bases, with 17 bases sitting between them. This CDR3 is CASSAGGHPTNTGELFF. DNA for the CDR3: TGTGCCAGCAGCGCCGGTGGACACCCGACGAACACCGGGGAGCTGTTTTTT.

The J gene is TRBJ2-1, the V gene TRBV6-5, with D uncertain. The CDR3 extends over 13 amino acids. Germline loops: CDR1 MNHEY, CDR2 SVGAGI. Trimming left V 8 bases short and J 5 bases short, with 13 bases between. The DNA of the CDR3 is TGTGCCAGCCGGGCTCGGTCGCACAATGAGCAGTTCTTC. The encoded protein is CASRARSHNEQFF.

V is TRBV7-2 and J is TRBJ2-7; 8 nucleotides match TRBD2. V gave up 0 bases and J gave up 3 bases; unmatched junction bases: 4. CDR1 is SGHTA and CDR2 is FQGNSA in the germline V gene. This CDR3 has 15 residues. This CDR3 is CASSLASTSGYEQYF. In DNA, the CDR3 is TGTGCCAGCAGCTTAGCTAGTACTAGCGGCTACGAGCAGTACTTC.

V and J are TRBV6-1 and TRBJ2-1; D remains unclear. Between the trimmed V and J ends, which lost 8 bases and 4 bases, there was a span of 6 bases. The CDR3 totals 11 residues. Looked up from germline, CDR1 is MNHNS and CDR2 is SASEGT. In nucleotides, the CDR3 is TGTGCCAGCGGGTTTTACAATGAGCAGTTCTTC. This encodes CASGFYNEQFF.

The J gene is TRBJ1-5, the V gene TRBV27; D is possibly TRBD1 (5 bases). Germline values: CDR1 MNHEY, CDR2 SMNVEV (reference sequence). The CDR3 covers 14 residues. V was shortened by 5 bases and J by 6 bases, with 14 bases between the two germline ends. This CDR3 reads CASSGGTSGQPQHF. The CDR3 DNA is TGTGCCAGCAGTGGAGGGACGTCGGGTCAGCCCCAGCATTTT.

This chain links TRBV5-1 with TRBJ2-3; 8 bases align to TRBD2. Germline CDR1 and CDR2: SGHRS and YFSETQ. This CDR3 is 14 amino acids long. Trimming cost V 4 bases and J 1 base; bases outside gene matches: 2. This chain's CDR3 is CASSETSGTDTQYF. The CDR3 bases are TGCGCCAGCAGCGAGACTAGCGGCACAGATACGCAGTATTTT. Looking up the rest from reference TRBV5-1 and TRBJ2-3 gives the full variable domain: KAGVTQTPRYLIKTRGQQVTLSCSPISGHRSVSWYQQTPGQGLQFLFEYFSETQRNKGNFPGRFSGRQFSNSRSEMNVSTLELGDSALYLCASSETSGTDTQYFGPGTRLTVL.

The sample holds one count of this clone. The chain carries TRBV7-2 and TRBJ2-4; D gene unclear. Germline lookup yields CDR1 SGHTA and CDR2 FQGNSA. The CDR3 length is 14 residues. Trimming cost V 1 base and J 10 bases, with 14 bases left between them. The CDR3 sequence is CASSLDSGRGIQYF. The CDR3, as DNA: TGTGCCAGCAGCTTAGATTCCGGACGCGGTATTCAGTACTTC.

The rearrangement joins TRBV10-3 to TRBJ2-7, with 7 bases that match TRBD1. CDR3 length: 16 amino acids. CDR1 and CDR2 (germline): ENHRY, SYGVKD. The ends lost 0 bases at V and 5 bases at J; junction bases unmatched: 10. This CDR3 is CAISESGSTGTHEQYF. In nucleotides, the CDR3 is TGTGCCATCAGTGAGTCCGGATCGACAGGGACCCACGAGCAGTACTTC.

The J gene is TRBJ1-1, the V gene TRBV20-1; unclear D gene. The CDR3 totals 11 residues. Germline values: CDR1 DFQATT, CDR2 SNEGSKA (reference sequence). The V and J ends lost 6 bases and 6 bases respectively, with 11 bases between them. The CDR3 DNA reads TGCAGTGCCCTGGCGGCTGCTGAAGCTTTCTTT. It codes for CSALAAAEAFF.

This sequence joins TRBV7-8 and TRBJ1-4, with 10 nucleotides matching TRBD1. V lost 7 bases to trimming and J lost 10 bases; unmatched junction nucleotides: 9. The CDR3 is 14 amino acids. The germline V gene encodes CDR1 SGHVS and CDR2 FQNEAQ. This chain's CDR3 is CASTEGQGSRKLFF. CDR3 in DNA: TGTGCCAGCACAGAGGGACAGGGGAGTAGAAAACTGTTTTTT.

V gene TRBV28 combines with J gene TRBJ1-6; D uncertain. Germline CDR1 and CDR2: MDHEN and SYDVKM. CDR3 size: 16 residues. V lost 7 bases and J lost 4, with 17 bases in between. The CDR3 protein is CASNQRGRFYNSPLHF. As DNA, the CDR3 is TGTGCCAGCAATCAGCGCGGGAGATTTTATAATTCACCCCTCCACTTT.

This clone was counted a single time. The V gene is TRBV2, the J gene TRBJ2-1; 13 bases match TRBD2. Germline-derived CDR1 and CDR2 are SNHLY and FYNNEI. The CDR3 covers 15 residues. Germline trimming cut 6 bases from V and 9 bases from J; bases unmatched to any gene: 8. The CDR3 spells CASRGTSGKASEQFF. CDR3 bases: TGTGCCAGCAGGGGGACTAGCGGGAAAGCAAGTGAGCAGTTCTTC.

The chain uses TRBV5-6 and TRBJ2-1, with D unresolved. V lost 3 bases and J 4 bases, leaving 23 bases between the germline ends. Germline CDR1 is SGHDT and CDR2 is YYEEEE. The CDR3 contains 18 residues. The CDR3 sequence is CASSWLPGSTWEYNEQFF. Here the CDR3 DNA reads TGTGCCAGCAGCTGGCTACCCGGGTCAACTTGGGAATACAATGAGCAGTTCTTC.

This sequence joins TRBV7-2 and TRBJ2-1; D is undetermined. V shed 3 bases and J shed 4 bases, with 13 bases lying between them. The CDR3 runs 15 residues. CDR1 and CDR2 (germline): SGHTA, FQGNSA. CDR3 DNA: TGTGCCAGCAGCTTCCGATCTTCCGGGTACAATGAGCAGTTCTTC. Its protein product is CASSFRSSGYNEQFF.

The chain uses TRBV6-1 and TRBJ2-4; a weak D match, TRBD1 (5 bases). The CDR3 totals 14 residues. The germline V gene encodes CDR1 MNHNS and CDR2 SASEGT. The ends were cut back, 7 bases at V and 0 bases at J, with 10 bases in the middle. The CDR3 loop is CASTPGLAKNIQYF. CDR3 in DNA: TGTGCCAGCACCCCAGGGCTAGCCAAAAACATTCAGTACTTC.

The genes are TRBV4-3 and TRBJ1-1, with 7 positions matching TRBD1. In germline, CDR1 is LGHNA, CDR2 YSLEER. The CDR3 is made up of 15 amino acids. Trimming cost V 5 bases and J 2 bases; bases outside gene matches: 8. The CDR3 protein is CASSRMTGINTEAFF. CDR3 DNA: TGCGCCAGCAGCAGAATGACAGGGATTAACACTGAAGCTTTCTTT.

The chain carries TRBV10-2 and TRBJ2-7, with 7 bases matching TRBD1. The V gene's germline CDR1 is WSHSY and CDR2 SAAADI. With V trimmed by 9 bases and J by 3 bases, 8 bases remained unmatched. The CDR3 contains 13 residues. The CDR3 DNA is TGCGCCAGAGGGACAGAATCAGACTACGAGCAGTACTTC. Translating it yields CARGTESDYEQYF.

This sequence joins TRBV30 and TRBJ1-4; the D gene is possibly TRBD1 (5 bases). With 3 bases removed from V and 4 bases from J, the gap between germline ends came to 9 bases. The CDR3 loop spans 13 amino acids. From germline, CDR1 is GTSNPN and CDR2 SVGIG (reference sequence). The CDR3 coding sequence is TGTGCCTGGAGCAGGGCGGGTAATGAAAAACTGTTTTTT. Protein: CAWSRAGNEKLFF. Full variable domain (missing parts from reference TRBV30 and TRBJ1-4): SQTIHQWPATLVQPVGSPLSLECTVEGTSNPNLYWYRQAAGRGLQLLFYSVGIGQISSEVPQNLSASRPQDRQFILSSKKLLLSDSGFYLCAWSRAGNEKLFFGSGTQLSVL.

The gene calls are TRBV28 and TRBJ2-7, with TRBD1 matching over 7 bases. This CDR3 is built from 11 residues. The V gene's germline CDR1 is MDHEN and CDR2 SYDVKM. The V segment lost 4 bases and the J segment 12 bases; nucleotides outside the gene matches: 6. The CDR3 spells CASSYYGTAYF. The CDR3 region has the DNA TGTGCCAGCAGTTACTACGGGACAGCGTACTTC. Together with reference TRBV28 and TRBJ2-7, the CDR3 gives the full variable domain: DVKVTQSSRYLVKRTGEKVFLECVQDMDHENMFWYRQDPGLGLRLIYFSYDVKMKEKGDIPEGYSVSREKKERFSLILESASTNQTSMYLCASSYYGTAYFGPGTRLTVT.

The chain uses TRBV7-8 and TRBJ2-7; TRBD1 matches 7 bases. This CDR3 spans 13 amino acids. Germline V gives CDR1 SGHVS, CDR2 FQNEAQ. The junction had 4 bases not matched to a gene; V was cut back by 5 bases and J by 3 bases. The CDR3 spells CASSRDRNYEQYF. CDR3 DNA sequence: TGTGCCAGCAGCCGGGACAGAAACTACGAGCAGTACTTC.

For this clone: Distinct nucleotide sequences in the sample also encode this CDR3. J is TRBJ1-2 and V is TRBV2; D not certain. The germline gives CDR1 SNHLY, CDR2 FYNNEI. The CDR3 extends over 12 amino acids. The V gene lost 3 bases and the J gene lost 4 bases, with 6 bases spanning the gap. This CDR3 reads CASSEPGYGYTF. The CDR3 DNA follows: TGTGCCAGCAGTGAGCCAGGCTATGGCTACACCTTC.

The chain combines TRBV30 with TRBJ2-7; D remains ambiguous. Germline CDR1 reads GTSNPN; CDR2 reads SVGIG (reference sequence). The length of the CDR3 is 12 residues. Trimming left V 3 bases short and J 6 bases short, with 12 bases between. This chain's CDR3 is CAWSLHKSEQYF. CDR3 DNA: TGTGCCTGGAGCCTCCATAAATCCGAGCAGTACTTC. Full variable domain (missing parts from reference TRBV30 and TRBJ2-7): SQTIHQWPATLVQPVGSPLSLECTVEGTSNPNLYWYRQAAGRGLQLLFYSVGIGQISSEVPQNLSASRPQDRQFILSSKKLLLSDSGFYLCAWSLHKSEQYFGPGTRLTVT.

In its sample, this clone was seen once. The CDR3 sequence: CASSPIRTGAVEAFF. As DNA, the CDR3 is TGTGCCAGCAGCCCAATCCGGACAGGGGCGGTTGAAGCTTTCTTT. J is TRBJ1-1 and V is TRBV7-2; TRBD1 matches 9 bases. Germline-derived CDR1 and CDR2 are SGHTA and FQGNSA. V lost 5 bases to trimming and J lost 7 bases; unmatched junction nucleotides: 11. This CDR3 contains 15 residues. Drawing the rest from reference TRBV7-2 and TRBJ1-1, the complete variable domain is GAGVSQSPSNKVTEKGKDVELRCDPISGHTALYWYRQSLGQGLEFLIYFQGNSAPDKSGLPSDRFSAERTGGSVSTLTIQRTQQEDSAVYLCASSPIRTGAVEAFFGQGTRLTVV.

The CDR3 DNA sequence: TGCGCCAGCAGCCAAGGTGACAGGGGGAGAGGGACTGAAGCTTTCTTT. Its translation: CASSQGDRGRGTEAFF. V is TRBV4-1 and J is TRBJ1-1; 9 nucleotides match TRBD1. CDR1 is MGHRA, CDR2 YSYEKL, per germline. V lost 1 base, J lost 5 bases, and 8 bases stayed unmatched. The CDR3 spans 16 residues.